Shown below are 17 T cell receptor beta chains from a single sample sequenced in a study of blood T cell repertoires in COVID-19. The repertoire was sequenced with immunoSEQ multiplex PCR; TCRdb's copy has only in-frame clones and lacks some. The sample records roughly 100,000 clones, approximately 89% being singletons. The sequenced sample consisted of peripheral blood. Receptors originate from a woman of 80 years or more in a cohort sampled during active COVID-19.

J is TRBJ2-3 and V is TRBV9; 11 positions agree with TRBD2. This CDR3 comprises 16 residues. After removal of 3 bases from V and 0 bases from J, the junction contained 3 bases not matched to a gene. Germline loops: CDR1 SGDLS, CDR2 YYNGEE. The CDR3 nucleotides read TGTGCCAGCAGCGGGTTAGCGGGGGGGAGCACAGATACGCAGTATTTT. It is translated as CASSGLAGGSTDTQYF.

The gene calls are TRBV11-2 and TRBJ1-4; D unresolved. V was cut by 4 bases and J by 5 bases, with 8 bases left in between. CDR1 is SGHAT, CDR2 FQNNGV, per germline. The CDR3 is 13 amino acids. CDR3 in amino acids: CASSYARNEKLFF. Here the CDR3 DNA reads TGTGCCAGCAGCTATGCTCGGAATGAAAAACTGTTTTTT.

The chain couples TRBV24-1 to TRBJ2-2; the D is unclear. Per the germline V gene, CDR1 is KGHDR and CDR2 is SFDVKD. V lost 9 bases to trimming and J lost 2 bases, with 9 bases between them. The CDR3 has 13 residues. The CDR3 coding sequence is TGTGCCACCTACGGTCATAACACCGGGGAGCTGTTTTTT. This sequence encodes CATYGHNTGELFF.

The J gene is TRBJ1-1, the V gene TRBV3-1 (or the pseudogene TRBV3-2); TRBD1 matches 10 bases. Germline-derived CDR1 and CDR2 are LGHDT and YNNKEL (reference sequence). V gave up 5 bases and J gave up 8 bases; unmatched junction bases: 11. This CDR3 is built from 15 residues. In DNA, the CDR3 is TGTGCCAGCAGCGTTCGGGACAGGGGATTTACCGAAGCTTTCTTT. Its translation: CASSVRDRGFTEAFF.

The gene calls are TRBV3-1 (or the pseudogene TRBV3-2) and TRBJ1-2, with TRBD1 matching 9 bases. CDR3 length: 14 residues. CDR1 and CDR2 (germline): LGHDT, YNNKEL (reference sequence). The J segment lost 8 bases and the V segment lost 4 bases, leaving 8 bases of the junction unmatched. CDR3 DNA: TGTGCCAGCAGCCCCGCTGACAGGGGGTTAGGCTACACCTTC. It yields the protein CASSPADRGLGYTF.

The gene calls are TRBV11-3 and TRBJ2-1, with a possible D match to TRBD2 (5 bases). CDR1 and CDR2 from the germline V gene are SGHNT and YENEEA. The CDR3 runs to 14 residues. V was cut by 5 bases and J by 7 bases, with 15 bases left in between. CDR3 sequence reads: CASSTTRDKNEQFF. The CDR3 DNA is TGTGCCAGCAGCACCACTAGGGATAAAAATGAGCAGTTCTTC.

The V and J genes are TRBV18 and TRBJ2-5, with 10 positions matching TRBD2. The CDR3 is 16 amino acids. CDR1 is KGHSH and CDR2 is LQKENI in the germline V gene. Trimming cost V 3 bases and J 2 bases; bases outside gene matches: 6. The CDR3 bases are TGTGCCAGCTCACCGTGGACTAGCGGCAATCAAGAGACCCAGTACTTC. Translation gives CASSPWTSGNQETQYF.

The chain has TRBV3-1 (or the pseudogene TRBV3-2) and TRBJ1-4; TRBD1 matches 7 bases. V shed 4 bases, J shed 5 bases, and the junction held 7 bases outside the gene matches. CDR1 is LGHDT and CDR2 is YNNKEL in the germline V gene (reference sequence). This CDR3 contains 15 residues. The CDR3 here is CASSPLTGINEKLFF. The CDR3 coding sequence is TGTGCCAGCAGCCCCTTGACAGGGATCAATGAAAAACTGTTTTTT.

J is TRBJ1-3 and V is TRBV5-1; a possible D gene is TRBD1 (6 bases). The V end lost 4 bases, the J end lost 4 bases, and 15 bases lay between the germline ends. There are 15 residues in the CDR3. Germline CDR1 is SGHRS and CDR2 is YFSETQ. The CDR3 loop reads CASSPEQGSGNTIYF. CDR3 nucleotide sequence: TGCGCCAGCAGCCCGGAACAGGGATCAGGAAACACCATATATTTT.

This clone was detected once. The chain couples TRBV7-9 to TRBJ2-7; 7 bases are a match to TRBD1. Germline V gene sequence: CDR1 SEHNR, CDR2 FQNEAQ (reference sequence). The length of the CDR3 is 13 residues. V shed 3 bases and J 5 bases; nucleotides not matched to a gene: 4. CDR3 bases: TGTGCCAGCAGCTTGGGACAGAAGGACGAGCAGTACTTC. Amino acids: CASSLGQKDEQYF.

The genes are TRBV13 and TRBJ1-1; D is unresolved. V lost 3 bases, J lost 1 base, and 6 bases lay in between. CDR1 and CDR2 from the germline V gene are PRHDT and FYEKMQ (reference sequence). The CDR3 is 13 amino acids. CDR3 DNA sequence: TGTGCCAGCAGCTTGCGGCGGAACACTGAAGCTTTCTTT. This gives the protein CASSLRRNTEAFF.

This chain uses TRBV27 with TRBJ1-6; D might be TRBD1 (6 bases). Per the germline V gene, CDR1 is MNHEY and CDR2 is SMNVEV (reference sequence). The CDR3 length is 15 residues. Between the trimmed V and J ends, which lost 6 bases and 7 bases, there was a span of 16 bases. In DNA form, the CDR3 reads TGTGCCAGCAGCCCTCAGGGGAGACCGAATTCACCCCTCCACTTT. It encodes CASSPQGRPNSPLHF.

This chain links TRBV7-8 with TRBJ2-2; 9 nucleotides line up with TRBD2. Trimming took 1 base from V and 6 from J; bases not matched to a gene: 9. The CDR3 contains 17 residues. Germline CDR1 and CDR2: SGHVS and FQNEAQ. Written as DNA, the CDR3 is TGTGCCAGCAGCTTAGTACGGCGGGGGGGCAGCCCCGGGGAGCTGTTTTTT. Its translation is CASSLVRRGGSPGELFF.

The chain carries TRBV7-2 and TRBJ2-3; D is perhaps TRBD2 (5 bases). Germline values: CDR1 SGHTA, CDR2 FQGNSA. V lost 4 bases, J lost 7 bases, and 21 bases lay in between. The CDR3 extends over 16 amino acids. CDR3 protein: CASSSGWGALQNTQYF. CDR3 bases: TGTGCCAGCAGCTCGGGGTGGGGAGCGTTACAGAATACGCAGTATTTT.

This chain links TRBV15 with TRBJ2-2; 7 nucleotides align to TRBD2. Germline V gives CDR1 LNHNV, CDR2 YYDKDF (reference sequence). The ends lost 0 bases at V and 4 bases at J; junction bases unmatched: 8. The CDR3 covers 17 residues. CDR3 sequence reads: CATSRDSRTSFTGELFF. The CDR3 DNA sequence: TGTGCCACCAGCAGAGATTCTCGGACTAGTTTCACCGGGGAGCTGTTTTTT.

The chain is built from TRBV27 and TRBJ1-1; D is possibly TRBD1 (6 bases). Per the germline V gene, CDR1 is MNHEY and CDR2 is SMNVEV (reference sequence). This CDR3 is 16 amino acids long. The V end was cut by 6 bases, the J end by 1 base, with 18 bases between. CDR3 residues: CASSSERGWGNTEAFF. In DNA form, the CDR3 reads TGTGCCAGCAGCTCCGAGAGGGGGTGGGGGAACACTGAAGCTTTCTTT.

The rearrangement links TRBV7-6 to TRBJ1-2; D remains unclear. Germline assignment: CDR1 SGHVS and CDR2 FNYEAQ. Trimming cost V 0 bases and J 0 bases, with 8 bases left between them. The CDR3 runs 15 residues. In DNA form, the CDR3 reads TGTGCCAGCAGCTTAGCGGAGGGAACTAACTATGGCTACACCTTC. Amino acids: CASSLAEGTNYGYTF.